This is a list of T cell receptor beta chains from one sample in a study of blood T cell repertoires in COVID-19. Measured with immunoSEQ multiplex PCR; TCRdb has only the in-frame clones, and not every one. Counted here are about 290,000 clones, around 86% occurring once; the ten biggest clones make up approximately 1.5%. Sequences were obtained from PBMCs or T cells enriched from blood (not recorded which). These receptors were taken from a woman aged 40 to 55 who had recovered from COVID-19. Both conserved end residues are part of each CDR3. A D gene is named only where the DNA matches it firmly. Only some rows state a clone size, as once, few, many or a class for expanded clones.

>.|.|TRBV2|TRBJ1-5
CASSLPVAAGPQHF
TGTGCCAGCAGCCTACCGGTGGCGGCGGGGCCCCAGCATTTT
>.|.|TRBV4-2|TRBJ2-3
CASSQQGITDTQYF
TGTGCCAGCAGCCAACAGGGGATCACAGATACGCAGTATTTT
>.|TRBD1|TRBV6-1|TRBJ1-1
CASSEGAGTGLMNTEAFF
TGTGCCAGCAGTGAAGGGGCCGGGACAGGGTTGATGAACACTGAAGCTTTCTTT
>.|TRBD2|TRBV4-2|TRBJ2-2
CASSQDQGTSSIGELFF
TGTGCCAGCAGCCAAGATCAGGGGACTAGCAGTATCGGGGAGCTGTTTTTT
>.|.|TRBV6-1|TRBJ1-3
CASSEMRAGNTIYF
TGTGCCAGCAGTGAAATGAGGGCTGGAAACACCATATATTTT
>.|.|TRBV19|TRBJ1-1
CASSRVRKGGTEAFF
TGTGCCAGTAGTAGGGTCCGGAAGGGGGGGACGGAAGCTTTCTTT
>.|TRBD1|TRBV29-1|TRBJ1-1
CSVTIGQGNTEAFF
TGCAGCGTGACCATCGGACAGGGGAACACTGAAGCTTTCTTT
>.|.|TRBV4-3|TRBJ1-2
CASSPGSREIYGYTF
TGCGCCAGCAGCCCGGGTAGTCGGGAGATCTATGGCTACACCTTC
>once|TRBD2|TRBV19|TRBJ2-1
CASSRGSGGRPYNEQFF
TGTGCCAGTAGTCGTGGGTCGGGCGGGAGACCCTACAATGAGCAGTTCTTC
>few|TRBD2|TRBV4-2|TRBJ2-2
CASSHSSGGTTGELFF
TGTGCCAGCAGCCATTCTAGCGGGGGGACAACCGGGGAGCTGTTTTTT
>.|.|TRBV5-1|TRBJ1-3
CASSLGTELGTPTGNTIYF
TGCGCCAGCAGCCTCGGTACAGAACTCGGGACACCGACTGGAAACACCATATATTTT
>.|.|TRBV9|TRBJ2-7
CASSLQVSSYEQYF
TGTGCCAGCAGCTTACAGGTTTCCTCCTACGAGCAGTACTTC
>.|TRBD1|TRBV18|TRBJ1-1
CASSPRTGGDEAFF
TGTGCCAGCTCACCTCGCACAGGGGGCGATGAAGCTTTCTTT
>.|.|TRBV2|TRBJ1-5
CASSDRGGGQPQHF
TGTGCCAGCAGTGACAGGGGCGGCGGTCAGCCCCAGCATTTT
>.|TRBD1|TRBV18|TRBJ1-1
CASSGQGPTEAFF
TGTGCCAGCTCAGGACAGGGCCCCACTGAAGCTTTCTTT
>.|TRBD1|TRBV7-2|TRBJ1-2
CASSNSGGASRFGYTF
TGTGCCAGCAGCAATTCAGGGGGCGCAAGTAGGTTTGGCTACACCTTC
>.|TRBD1|TRBV20-1|TRBJ1-5
CSASSWGQGRRYSNQPQHF
TGCAGTGCTAGTTCTTGGGGACAGGGGCGCAGATATAGCAATCAGCCCCAGCATTTT
>.|TRBD1|TRBV9|TRBJ1-3
CASSSGQGIPGNTIYF
TGTGCCAGCAGCTCTGGACAGGGGATCCCTGGAAACACCATATATTTT
>.|.|TRBV27|TRBJ1-5
CASSSEKSRNQPQHF
TGTGCCAGCAGTTCTGAGAAGAGCCGCAATCAGCCCCAGCATTTT
>.|TRBD1|TRBV19|TRBJ1-2
CASSGQGYGYTF
TGTGCCAGTAGTGGACAGGGCTATGGCTACACCTTC
>.|.|TRBV9|TRBJ2-7
CASSPHSSYEQYF
TGTGCCAGCAGCCCGCATAGCTCCTACGAGCAGTACTTC
>.|TRBD1|TRBV6-6|TRBJ1-2
CASSNTGTDYGYTF
TGTGCCAGCAGTAACACGGGGACAGACTATGGCTACACCTTC
>.|.|TRBV30|TRBJ2-5
CAWSFASQETQYF
TGTGCCTGGAGTTTTGCGTCCCAAGAGACCCAGTACTTC
>.|.|TRBV30|TRBJ1-6
CACTRGVYNSPLHF
TGTGCCTGCACTCGGGGGGTTTATAATTCACCCCTCCACTTT
>once|TRBD1|TRBV6-2/TRBV6-3|TRBJ2-7
CASSYSFGQGWGYEQYF
TGTGCCAGCAGTTACTCCTTCGGACAGGGATGGGGCTACGAGCAGTACTTC
>.|.|TRBV25-1|TRBJ1-3
CASSVYPGSSGNTIYF
TGTGCCAGCAGCGTCTACCCCGGGAGCTCTGGAAACACCATATATTTT